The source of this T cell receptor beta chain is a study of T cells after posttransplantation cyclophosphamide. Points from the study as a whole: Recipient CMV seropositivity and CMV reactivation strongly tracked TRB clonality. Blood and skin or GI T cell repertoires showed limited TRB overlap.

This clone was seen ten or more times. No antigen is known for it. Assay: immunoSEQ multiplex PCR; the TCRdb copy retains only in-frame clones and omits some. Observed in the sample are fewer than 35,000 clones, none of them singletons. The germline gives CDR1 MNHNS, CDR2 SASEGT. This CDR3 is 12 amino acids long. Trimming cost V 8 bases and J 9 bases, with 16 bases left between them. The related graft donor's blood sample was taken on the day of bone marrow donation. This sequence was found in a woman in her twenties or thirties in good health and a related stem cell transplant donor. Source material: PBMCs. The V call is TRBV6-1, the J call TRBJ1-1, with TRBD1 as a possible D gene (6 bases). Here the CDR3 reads CASARGQTQAFF. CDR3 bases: TGTGCCAGCGCCAGGGGTCAGACTCAAGCTTTCTTT.